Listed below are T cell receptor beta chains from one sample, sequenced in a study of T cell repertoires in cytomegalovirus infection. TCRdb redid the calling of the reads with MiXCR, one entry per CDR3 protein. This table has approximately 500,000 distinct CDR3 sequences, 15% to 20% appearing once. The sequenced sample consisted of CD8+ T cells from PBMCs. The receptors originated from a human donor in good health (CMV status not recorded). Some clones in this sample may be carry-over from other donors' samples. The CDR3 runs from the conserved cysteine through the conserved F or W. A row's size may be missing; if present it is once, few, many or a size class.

CDR3aa: CASSLRGLGTGELFF
v_gene: TRBV27
abundance: NA
j_gene: TRBJ2-2

CDR3aa: CAISEPRSLRGQYF
v_gene: TRBV10-3
abundance: few
j_gene: TRBJ2-7

CDR3aa: CASGRWGPVGEKLFF
v_gene: TRBV12-5
abundance: few
j_gene: TRBJ1-4

CDR3aa: CATSGLAEYNEQFF
v_gene: TRBV24-1
abundance: many
j_gene: TRBJ2-1

CDR3aa: CASSLYTSGVADTQYF
v_gene: TRBV28
abundance: NA
j_gene: TRBJ2-3

CDR3aa: CASSRNAGVHEQFF
v_gene: TRBV27
abundance: few
j_gene: TRBJ2-1

CDR3aa: CASSPRTEYNEQFF
v_gene: TRBV12-3/TRBV12-4
abundance: many
j_gene: TRBJ2-1

CDR3aa: CASSYSRQGNEQYF
v_gene: TRBV6-5
abundance: many
j_gene: TRBJ2-7

CDR3aa: CASSESGTAYGYTF
v_gene: TRBV6-4
abundance: few
j_gene: TRBJ1-2

CDR3aa: CASSPRLTHGDEQFF
v_gene: TRBV14
abundance: many
j_gene: TRBJ2-1

CDR3aa: CASRFDRETQYF
v_gene: TRBV12-3/TRBV12-4
abundance: many
j_gene: TRBJ2-5

CDR3aa: CANSLAGELFF
v_gene: TRBV12-3/TRBV12-4
abundance: NA
j_gene: TRBJ2-2

CDR3aa: CASSLVGFQPQHF
v_gene: TRBV27
abundance: NA
j_gene: TRBJ1-5

CDR3aa: CASRLSLPTEAFF
v_gene: TRBV2
abundance: NA
j_gene: TRBJ1-1

CDR3aa: CASSLSAQTSYEQYF
v_gene: TRBV12-3/TRBV12-4
abundance: few
j_gene: TRBJ2-7

CDR3aa: CASSSAQVSSSYEQYF
v_gene: TRBV27
abundance: NA
j_gene: TRBJ2-7

CDR3aa: CASSQDADEAFF
v_gene: TRBV3-1
abundance: NA
j_gene: TRBJ1-1

CDR3aa: CSATGVGGETNYGYTF
v_gene: TRBV20-1
abundance: few
j_gene: TRBJ1-2

CDR3aa: CASTVPRDRGETQYF
v_gene: TRBV28
abundance: NA
j_gene: TRBJ2-5

CDR3aa: CASSYAGVDGNTIYF
v_gene: TRBV12-3/TRBV12-4
abundance: few
j_gene: TRBJ1-3

CDR3aa: CASSIEGVGLAGNEQFF
v_gene: TRBV19
abundance: NA
j_gene: TRBJ2-1

CDR3aa: CASSYSSGALEAFF
v_gene: TRBV6-5
abundance: NA
j_gene: TRBJ1-1

CDR3aa: CASSQAEQDTQYF
v_gene: TRBV28
abundance: NA
j_gene: TRBJ2-3

CDR3aa: CASRSTGANVLTF
v_gene: TRBV11-2
abundance: NA
j_gene: TRBJ2-6

CDR3aa: CSVVLEGRVTGELFF
v_gene: TRBV29-1
abundance: NA
j_gene: TRBJ2-2

CDR3aa: CASSHQGMNTEAFF
v_gene: TRBV6-2/TRBV6-3
abundance: many
j_gene: TRBJ1-1

CDR3aa: CAIRGGADQPQHF
v_gene: TRBV10-3
abundance: NA
j_gene: TRBJ1-5

CDR3aa: CASSLTKVNTEAFF
v_gene: TRBV4-1
abundance: few
j_gene: TRBJ1-1

CDR3aa: CASRRDSWYNEQFF
v_gene: TRBV6-4
abundance: few
j_gene: TRBJ2-1

CDR3aa: CASSYLGGGGWNEQFF
v_gene: TRBV12-3/TRBV12-4
abundance: many
j_gene: TRBJ2-1

CDR3aa: CASSFGRQGGSGYTF
v_gene: TRBV5-4
abundance: few
j_gene: TRBJ1-2

CDR3aa: CASSNSSSYEQYF
v_gene: TRBV7-9
abundance: many
j_gene: TRBJ2-7

CDR3aa: CISVPEALTDRGQETQYF
v_gene: TRBV7-5
abundance: few
j_gene: TRBJ2-5

CDR3aa: CASSKADKETQYF
v_gene: TRBV5-4
abundance: NA
j_gene: TRBJ2-5

CDR3aa: CASSLAGSLAETQYF
v_gene: TRBV7-8
abundance: many
j_gene: TRBJ2-5

CDR3aa: CASRSLPSGNSTDTQYF
v_gene: TRBV3-1
abundance: NA
j_gene: TRBJ2-3

CDR3aa: CASSFITEAFF
v_gene: TRBV7-2
abundance: many
j_gene: TRBJ1-1

CDR3aa: CASSGTGGRGYNEQFF
v_gene: TRBV28
abundance: many
j_gene: TRBJ2-1

CDR3aa: CAIAPLVGGNEQFF
v_gene: TRBV12-3/TRBV12-4
abundance: many
j_gene: TRBJ2-1

CDR3aa: CASSIERGGYNEQFF
v_gene: TRBV19
abundance: few
j_gene: TRBJ2-1